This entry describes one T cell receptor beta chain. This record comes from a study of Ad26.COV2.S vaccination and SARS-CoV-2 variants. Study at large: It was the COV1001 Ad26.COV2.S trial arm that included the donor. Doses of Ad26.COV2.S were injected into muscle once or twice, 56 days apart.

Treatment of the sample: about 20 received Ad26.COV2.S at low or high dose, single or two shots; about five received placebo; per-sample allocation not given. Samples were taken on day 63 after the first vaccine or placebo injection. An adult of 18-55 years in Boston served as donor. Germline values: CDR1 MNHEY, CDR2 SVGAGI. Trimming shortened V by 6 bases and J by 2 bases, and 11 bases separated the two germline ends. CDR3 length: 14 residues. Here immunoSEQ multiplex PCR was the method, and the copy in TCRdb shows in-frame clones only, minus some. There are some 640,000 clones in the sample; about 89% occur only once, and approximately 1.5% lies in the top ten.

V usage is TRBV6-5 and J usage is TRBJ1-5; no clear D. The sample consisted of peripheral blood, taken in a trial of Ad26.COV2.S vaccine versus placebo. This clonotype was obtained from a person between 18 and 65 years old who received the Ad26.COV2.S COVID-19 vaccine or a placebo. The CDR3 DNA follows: TGTGCCAGCAGGAGGGCCTGGGGCAATCAGCCCCAGCATTTT. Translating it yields CASRRAWGNQPQHF.